The rows below give T cell receptor beta chains drawn from one sample of a study of shared T cell receptors in the human thymus. Clones were sequenced by immunoSEQ multiplex PCR, and TCRdb holds only the in-frame ones, with some missing. The sample includes approximately 580,000 clones, roughly 74% seen only once; the top ten take about 0.014%. The same specimen was also included in a second study, on human thymus T cells.

The material sequenced was thymocytes. Receptors originate from a boy under two years old with a congenital heart defect. The conserved cysteine and the conserved F or W are not part of the CDR3 here. Fields, in order: V gene, J gene, CDR3 protein.

v_gene: TRBV9; j_gene: TRBJ1-2; CDR3aa: ASSIEGVYGYT
v_gene: TRBV11-2; j_gene: TRBJ2-7; CDR3aa: ASSLAHYEQY
v_gene: TRBV28; j_gene: TRBJ2-5; CDR3aa: ASSFEDCQETQY
v_gene: TRBV5-5; j_gene: TRBJ2-7; CDR3aa: ASSRTSGASYEQY
v_gene: TRBV5-1; j_gene: TRBJ2-1; CDR3aa: ASSSGLAGAKGNEQF
v_gene: TRBV5-4; j_gene: TRBJ2-1; CDR3aa: ASSLCVGEGDYDEQF
v_gene: TRBV5-1; j_gene: TRBJ2-3; CDR3aa: ASSEGLAGTRDTQY
v_gene: TRBV30; j_gene: TRBJ1-5; CDR3aa: AWSCGQTSNQPQH
v_gene: TRBV4-3; j_gene: TRBJ2-7; CDR3aa: ASSQSSREASYEQY
v_gene: TRBV6-1; j_gene: TRBJ2-7; CDR3aa: ASSNQRTISYEQY
v_gene: TRBV7-2; j_gene: TRBJ2-7; CDR3aa: ASSLAEQGAQYEQY
v_gene: TRBV6-5; j_gene: TRBJ2-7; CDR3aa: ASSYMGEDPREQY
v_gene: TRBV29-1; j_gene: TRBJ2-1; CDR3aa: SVRDTPLSEQF
v_gene: TRBV19; j_gene: TRBJ2-7; CDR3aa: ASSFRGTDSYEQY
v_gene: TRBV4-3; j_gene: TRBJ2-4; CDR3aa: ASSPTVRDLRNIQY
v_gene: TRBV30; j_gene: TRBJ1-2; CDR3aa: AWSGGLDYGYT
v_gene: TRBV6-6; j_gene: TRBJ1-3; CDR3aa: ASSYSTGSGNTIY
v_gene: TRBV5-1; j_gene: TRBJ2-1; CDR3aa: ASSTPSPLLPEQF
v_gene: TRBV6-1; j_gene: TRBJ1-4; CDR3aa: ATSTEEGWDEKLF
v_gene: TRBV21-1; j_gene: TRBJ1-1; CDR3aa: ASSKAEDTNTEAF
v_gene: TRBV18; j_gene: TRBJ2-3; CDR3aa: ASSPGVTGDGTDTQY
v_gene: TRBV4-2; j_gene: TRBJ2-2; CDR3aa: ASSQGTSGTNTGELF
v_gene: TRBV9; j_gene: TRBJ2-7; CDR3aa: ASSVGGMAYEQY